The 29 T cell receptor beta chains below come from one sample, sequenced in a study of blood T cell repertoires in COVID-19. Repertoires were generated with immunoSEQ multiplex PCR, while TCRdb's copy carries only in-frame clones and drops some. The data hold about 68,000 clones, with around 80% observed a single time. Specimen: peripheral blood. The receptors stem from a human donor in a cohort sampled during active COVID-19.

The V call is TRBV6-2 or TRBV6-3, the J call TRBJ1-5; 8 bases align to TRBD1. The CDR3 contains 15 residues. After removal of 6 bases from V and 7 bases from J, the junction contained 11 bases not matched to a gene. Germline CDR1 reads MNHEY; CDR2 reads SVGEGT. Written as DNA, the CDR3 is TGTGCCAGCAGCCTAACCGGACAGGGTATCCAGCCCCAGCATTTT. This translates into CASSLTGQGIQPQHF.

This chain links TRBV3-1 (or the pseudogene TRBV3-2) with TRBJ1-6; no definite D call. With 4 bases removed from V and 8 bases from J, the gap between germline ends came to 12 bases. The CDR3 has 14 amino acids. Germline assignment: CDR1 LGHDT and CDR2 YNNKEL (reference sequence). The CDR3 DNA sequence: TGTGCCAGCAGCCTTGGTAATCGGGATTCACCCCTCCACTTT. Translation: CASSLGNRDSPLHF.

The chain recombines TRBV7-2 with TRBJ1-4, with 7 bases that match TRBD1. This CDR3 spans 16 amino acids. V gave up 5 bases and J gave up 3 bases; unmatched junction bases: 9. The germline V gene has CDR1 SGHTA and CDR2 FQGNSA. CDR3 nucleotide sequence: TGTGCCAGCAGCCCCGGGGACAGTTGGGCTAATGAAAAACTGTTTTTT. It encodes CASSPGDSWANEKLFF.

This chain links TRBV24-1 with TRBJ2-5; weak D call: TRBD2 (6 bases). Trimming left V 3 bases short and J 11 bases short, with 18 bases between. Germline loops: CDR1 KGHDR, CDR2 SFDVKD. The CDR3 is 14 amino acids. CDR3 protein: CATSDTGMSGLQYF. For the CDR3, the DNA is TGTGCCACCAGTGATACGGGTATGAGCGGGCTACAGTACTTC.

The CDR3 sequence is CASSPQGRFAGELFF. In DNA, the CDR3 is TGTGCCAGCAGCCCCCAGGGAAGGTTCGCCGGGGAGCTGTTTTTT. The chain uses TRBV7-6 and TRBJ2-2, with D perhaps matching TRBD1 (5 bases). Per germline, CDR1 SGHVS and CDR2 FNYEAQ. V was clipped by 5 bases and J by 6 bases, with 16 bases between them. The CDR3 length is 15 residues.

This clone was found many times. This chain's CDR3 is CAISESPTSGGVEQFF. CDR3 sequence (DNA): TGTGCCATCAGTGAGTCCCCGACTAGCGGGGGTGTTGAGCAGTTCTTC. This chain joins TRBV10-3 and TRBJ2-1; 12 nucleotides align to TRBD2. Looked up from germline, CDR1 is ENHRY and CDR2 is SYGVKD. V was clipped by 0 bases and J by 9 bases; unmatched bases: 6. CDR3 length: 16 residues.

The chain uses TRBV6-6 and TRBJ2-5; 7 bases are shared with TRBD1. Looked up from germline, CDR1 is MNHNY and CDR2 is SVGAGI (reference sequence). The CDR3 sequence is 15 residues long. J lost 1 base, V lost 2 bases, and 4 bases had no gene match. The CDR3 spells CASSYGQGVQETQYF. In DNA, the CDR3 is TGTGCCAGCAGTTACGGCCAGGGGGTCCAAGAGACCCAGTACTTC.

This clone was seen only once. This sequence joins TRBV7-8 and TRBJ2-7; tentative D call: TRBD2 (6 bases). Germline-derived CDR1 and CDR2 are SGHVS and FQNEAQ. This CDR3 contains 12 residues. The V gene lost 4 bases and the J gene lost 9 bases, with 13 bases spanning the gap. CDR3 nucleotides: TGTGCCAGCAGCTCCGTTCCCGGGAGGCAGTACGTC. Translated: CASSSVPGRQYV.

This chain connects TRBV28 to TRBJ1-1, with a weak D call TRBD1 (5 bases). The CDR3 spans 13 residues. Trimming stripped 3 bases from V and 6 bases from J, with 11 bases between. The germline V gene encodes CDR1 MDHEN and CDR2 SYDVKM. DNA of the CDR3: TGTGCCAGCAGTTTGGGCTGGGGGGCTGAAGCTTTCTTT. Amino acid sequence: CASSLGWGAEAFF.

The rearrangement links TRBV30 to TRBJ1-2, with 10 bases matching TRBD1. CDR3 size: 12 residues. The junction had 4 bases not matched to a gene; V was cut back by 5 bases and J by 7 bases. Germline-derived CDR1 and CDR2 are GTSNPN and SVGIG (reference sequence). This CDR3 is CAWGRDRGGYTF. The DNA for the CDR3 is TGTGCCTGGGGCCGGGACAGGGGTGGCTACACCTTC.

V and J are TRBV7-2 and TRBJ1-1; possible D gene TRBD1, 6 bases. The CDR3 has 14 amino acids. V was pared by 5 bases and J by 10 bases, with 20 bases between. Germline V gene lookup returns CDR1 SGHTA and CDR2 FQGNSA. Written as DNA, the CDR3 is TGTGCCAGCAGCGCATCCGGGACAACTCCCTCAGCTTTCTTT. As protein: CASSASGTTPSAFF.

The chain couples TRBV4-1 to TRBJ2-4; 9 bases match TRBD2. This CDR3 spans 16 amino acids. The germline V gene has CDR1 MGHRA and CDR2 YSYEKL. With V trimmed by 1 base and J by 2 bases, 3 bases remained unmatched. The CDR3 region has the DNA TGCGCCAGCAGCCAAGTAGCGGGGGATACCAAAAACATTCAGTACTTC. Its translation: CASSQVAGDTKNIQYF.

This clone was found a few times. This CDR3 is CASSQETGGVTEAFF. Written as DNA, the CDR3 is TGTGCCAGCAGCCAGGAGACAGGGGGCGTTACTGAAGCTTTCTTT. This sequence joins TRBV7-8 and TRBJ1-1; 10 nucleotides align to TRBD1. CDR1 is SGHVS and CDR2 is FQNEAQ in the germline V gene. The CDR3 spans 15 residues. Trimming cost V 5 bases and J 5 bases; bases outside gene matches: 8.

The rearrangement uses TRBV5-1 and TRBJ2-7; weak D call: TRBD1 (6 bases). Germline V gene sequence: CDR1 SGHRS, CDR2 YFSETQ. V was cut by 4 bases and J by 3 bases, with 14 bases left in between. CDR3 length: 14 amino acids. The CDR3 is CASSPSNRVYEQYF. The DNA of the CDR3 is TGCGCCAGCAGCCCATCGAACAGGGTCTACGAGCAGTACTTC.

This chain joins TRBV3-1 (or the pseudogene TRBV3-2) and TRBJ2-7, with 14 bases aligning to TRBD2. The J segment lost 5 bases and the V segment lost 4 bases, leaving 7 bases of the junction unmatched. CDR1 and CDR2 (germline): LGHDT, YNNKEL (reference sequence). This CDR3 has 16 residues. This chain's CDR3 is CASSPGLAGGRDEQYV. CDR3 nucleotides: TGTGCCAGCAGCCCAGGACTAGCGGGGGGACGTGACGAGCAGTACGTC.

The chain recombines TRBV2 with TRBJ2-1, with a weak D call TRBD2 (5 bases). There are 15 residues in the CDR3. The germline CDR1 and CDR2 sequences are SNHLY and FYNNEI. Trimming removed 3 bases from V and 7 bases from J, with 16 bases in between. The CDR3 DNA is TGTGCCAGCAGTGAGGCTAGGCCAGCGGCGAATGAGCAGTTCTTC. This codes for CASSEARPAANEQFF.

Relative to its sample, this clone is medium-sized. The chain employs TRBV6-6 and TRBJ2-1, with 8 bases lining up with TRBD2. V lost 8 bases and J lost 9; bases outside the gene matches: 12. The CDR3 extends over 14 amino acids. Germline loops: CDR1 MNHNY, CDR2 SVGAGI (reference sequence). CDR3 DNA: TGTGCCAGCTCTACGGGGCGGGAGGTCACTGAGCAGTTCTTC. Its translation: CASSTGREVTEQFF.

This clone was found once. The CDR3, as DNA: TGTGCCAGCTCTTTAACTTATGGCTACACCTTC. Amino acid sequence: CASSLTYGYTF. V usage is TRBV6-5 and J usage is TRBJ1-2; no definite D call. The germline V gene has CDR1 MNHEY and CDR2 SVGAGI. The V gene lost 8 bases and the J gene lost 5 bases, with 9 bases spanning the gap. The CDR3 consists of 11 residues.

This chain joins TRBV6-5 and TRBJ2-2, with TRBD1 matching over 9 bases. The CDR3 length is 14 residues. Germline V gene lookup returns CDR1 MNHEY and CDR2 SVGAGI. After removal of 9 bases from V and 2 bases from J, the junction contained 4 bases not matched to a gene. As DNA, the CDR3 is TGTGCCAGTCAGGGACAGGGAAACACCGGGGAGCTGTTTTTT. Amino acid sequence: CASQGQGNTGELFF.

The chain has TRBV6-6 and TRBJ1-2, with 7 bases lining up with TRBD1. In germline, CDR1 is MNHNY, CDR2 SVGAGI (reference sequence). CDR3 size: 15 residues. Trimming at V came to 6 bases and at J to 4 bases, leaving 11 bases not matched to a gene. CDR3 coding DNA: TGTGCCAGCAGCCCCCAAGGGGGCGACACCTATGGCTACACCTTC. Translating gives CASSPQGGDTYGYTF.

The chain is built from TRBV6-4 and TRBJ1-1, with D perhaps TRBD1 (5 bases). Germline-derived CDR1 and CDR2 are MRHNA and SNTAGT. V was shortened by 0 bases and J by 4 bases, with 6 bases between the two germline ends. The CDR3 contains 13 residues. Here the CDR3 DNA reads TGTGCCAGCAGTGACTCGGGGGGCACTGAAGCTTTCTTT. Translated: CASSDSGGTEAFF.

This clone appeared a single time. Here the CDR3 reads CASRGTGWDQPQHF. The CDR3, as DNA: TGTGCCAGTAGAGGGACAGGCTGGGATCAGCCCCAGCATTTT. The chain recombines TRBV19 with TRBJ1-5, with 8 bases fitting TRBD1. V shed 6 bases and J 5 bases; nucleotides not matched to a gene: 6. This CDR3 region has 14 residues. The germline V gene has CDR1 LNHDA and CDR2 SQIVND (reference sequence).

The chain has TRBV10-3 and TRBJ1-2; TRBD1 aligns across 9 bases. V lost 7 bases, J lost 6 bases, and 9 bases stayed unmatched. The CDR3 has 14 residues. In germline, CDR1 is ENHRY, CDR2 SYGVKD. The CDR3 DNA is TGTGCCATCACCGATCCCGGGACAGGGAATGGCTACACCTTC. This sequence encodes CAITDPGTGNGYTF.

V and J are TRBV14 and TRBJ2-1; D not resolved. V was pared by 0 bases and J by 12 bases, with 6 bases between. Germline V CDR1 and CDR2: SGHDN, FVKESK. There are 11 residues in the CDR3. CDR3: CASSQDFVQFF. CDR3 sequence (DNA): TGTGCCAGCAGCCAAGATTTCGTGCAGTTCTTC.

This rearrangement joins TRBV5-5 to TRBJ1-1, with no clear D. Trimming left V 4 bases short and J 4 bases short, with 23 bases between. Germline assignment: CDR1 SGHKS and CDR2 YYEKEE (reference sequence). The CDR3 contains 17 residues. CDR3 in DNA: TGTGCCAGCAGCCCAACGCCGATTGCGAGAGTATTCACTGAAGCTTTCTTT. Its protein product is CASSPTPIARVFTEAFF.

This CDR3 reads CASSGGGSSYEQYV. The DNA for the CDR3 is TGTGCCAGCAGCGGGGGCGGGAGCTCCTACGAGCAGTACGTC. J is TRBJ2-7 and V is TRBV11-1, with D possibly being TRBD2 (7 bases). The germline V gene encodes CDR1 SGHAT and CDR2 FQDESV (reference sequence). CDR3 length: 14 residues. V was clipped by 5 bases and J by 0 bases, with 11 bases between them.

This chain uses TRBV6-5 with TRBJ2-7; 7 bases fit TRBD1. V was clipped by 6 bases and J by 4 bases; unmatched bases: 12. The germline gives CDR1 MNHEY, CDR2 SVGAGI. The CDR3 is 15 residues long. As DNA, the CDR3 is TGTGCCAGCAGGAAGAGTTGGGACAGTCTTTACGAGCAGTACGTC. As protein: CASRKSWDSLYEQYV.

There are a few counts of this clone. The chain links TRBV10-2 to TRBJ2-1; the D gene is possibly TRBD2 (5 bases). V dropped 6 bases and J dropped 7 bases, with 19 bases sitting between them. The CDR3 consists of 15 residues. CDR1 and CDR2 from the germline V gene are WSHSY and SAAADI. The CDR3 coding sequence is TGCGCCAGCAGCCACCGGGCAAGAGGGAGAAATGAGCAGTTCTTC. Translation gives CASSHRARGRNEQFF.

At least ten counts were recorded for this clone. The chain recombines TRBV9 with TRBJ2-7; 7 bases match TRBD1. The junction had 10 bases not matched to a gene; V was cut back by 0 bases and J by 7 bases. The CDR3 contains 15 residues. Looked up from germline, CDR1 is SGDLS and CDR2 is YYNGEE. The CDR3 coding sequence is TGTGCCAGCAGCGTAGACCCAGGGGGTCTGGATGAGCAGTACTTC. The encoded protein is CASSVDPGGLDEQYF. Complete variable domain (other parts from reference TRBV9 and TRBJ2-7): DSGVTQTPKHLITATGQRVTLRCSPRSGDLSVYWYQQSLDQGLQFLIQYYNGEERAKGNILERFSAQQFPDLHSELNLSSLELGDSALYFCASSVDPGGLDEQYFGPGTRLTVT.